The 32 T cell receptor beta chains below all came from one sample that was sequenced in a study of siplizumab effects on memory and regulatory T cells. Profiled with immunoSEQ multiplex PCR; TCRdb holds only in-frame clones, not every one. The table records some 52,000 clones, about 97% of them present only once. The sequenced sample was naive CD4+ T cells sorted from blood. The receptors were gathered from a human donor in good health.

This clone was seen only once. This sequence joins TRBV6-6 and TRBJ2-2; D is ambiguous. CDR3 length equals 15 residues. The germline V and J ends were trimmed by 1 base and 7 bases, with 13 bases remaining between them. Germline V gene sequence: CDR1 MNHNY, CDR2 SVGAGI (reference sequence). CDR3 sequence: CASSYWSSKVGELFF. CDR3 nucleotide sequence: TGTGCCAGCAGTTACTGGTCGTCCAAAGTCGGGGAGCTGTTTTTT.

The chain employs TRBV6-1 and TRBJ2-1; 7 bases agree with TRBD1. The CDR3 is made up of 13 amino acids. Germline CDR1 and CDR2: MNHNS and SASEGT. J gave up 2 bases and V 8 bases, and 3 bases lay outside the gene matches. CDR3 amino acids: CASRDRAYNEQFF. The CDR3 DNA reads as TGTGCCAGCCGGGACAGAGCCTACAATGAGCAGTTCTTC.

The chain has TRBV2 and TRBJ1-5, with TRBD1 matching 7 bases. Per the germline V gene, CDR1 is SNHLY and CDR2 is FYNNEI. V lost 6 bases to trimming and J lost 2 bases; unmatched junction nucleotides: 4. This CDR3 contains 14 residues. In nucleotides, the CDR3 is TGTGCCAGCAGCCCCGGACAGGGCAATCAGCCCCAGCATTTT. Its protein product is CASSPGQGNQPQHF.

This chain links TRBV27 with TRBJ2-7, with 14 bases that match TRBD2. The germline V gene encodes CDR1 MNHEY and CDR2 SMNVEV (reference sequence). This CDR3 has 17 amino acids. V gave up 6 bases and J gave up 3 bases; unmatched junction bases: 10. CDR3 bases: TGTGCCAGCAGCGATCGACTAGCGGGAGGGGCGCGCTACGAGCAGTACTTC. Translated, it gives CASSDRLAGGARYEQYF.

The chain employs TRBV7-2 and TRBJ2-7; maybe TRBD1 (8 bases). Between the trimmed V and J ends, which lost 6 bases and 3 bases, there was a span of 21 bases. Germline CDR1 reads SGHTA; CDR2 reads FQGNSA. The CDR3 sequence is 16 residues long. CDR3 protein: CASSSSGTGLFYEQYF. The CDR3 nucleotides read TGTGCCAGCAGTTCAAGCGGGACAGGCTTATTCTACGAGCAGTACTTC.

The chain uses TRBV7-9 and TRBJ2-7; 11 bases are a match to TRBD1. The J segment lost 4 bases and the V segment lost 5 bases, leaving 10 bases of the junction unmatched. The CDR3 is made up of 16 amino acids. Germline CDR1 is SEHNR and CDR2 is FQNEAQ (reference sequence). CDR3 amino acids: CASSSAGTGGVYEQYF. CDR3 coding DNA: TGTGCCAGCAGCAGCGCCGGGACAGGGGGTGTGTACGAGCAGTACTTC.

The V and J genes are TRBV5-1 and TRBJ1-1; D remains unclear. This CDR3 region has 14 residues. Germline V gives CDR1 SGHRS, CDR2 YFSETQ. The V gene lost 4 bases and the J gene lost 0 bases, with 10 bases spanning the gap. The CDR3 DNA sequence: TGCGCCAGCAGCGAAGGACGGCTGAACACTGAAGCTTTCTTT. Amino acids: CASSEGRLNTEAFF.

The chain has TRBV7-9 and TRBJ2-7, with 11 bases aligning to TRBD2. The CDR3 is 14 amino acids. V lost 11 bases, J lost 2 bases, and 8 bases stayed unmatched. Germline values: CDR1 SEHNR, CDR2 FQNEAQ (reference sequence). For the CDR3, the DNA is TGTGCCGGTGCTTATAGCGGGAGGGCCTACGAGCAGTACTTC. Translating it yields CAGAYSGRAYEQYF.

V usage is TRBV6-6 and J usage is TRBJ2-5; 9 bases agree with TRBD2. The CDR3 contains 16 residues. Germline V lookup: CDR1 MNHNY, CDR2 SVGAGI (reference sequence). V lost 2 bases, J lost 1 base, and 5 bases stayed unmatched. The DNA for the CDR3 is TGTGCCAGCAGTTACGCTCTAGCGGGATCCCAAGAGACCCAGTACTTC. Amino acid sequence: CASSYALAGSQETQYF.

The chain combines TRBV4-3 with TRBJ1-1; TRBD1 aligns across 9 bases. The V and J ends lost 4 bases and 4 bases, in that order; junction bases with no gene match: 10. Germline CDR1 LGHNA, CDR2 YSLEER. The CDR3 is made up of 16 amino acids. CDR3 bases: TGCGCCAGCAGCCGGACCCAACAGGGGGCGCGCACTGAAGCTTTCTTT. It is translated as CASSRTQQGARTEAFF.

The chain employs TRBV14 and TRBJ2-1; no definite D call. From germline, CDR1 is SGHDN and CDR2 FVKESK. The CDR3 runs to 12 residues. The germline V and J ends were trimmed by 3 bases and 10 bases, with 10 bases remaining between them. Here the CDR3 reads CASSQYRGEQFF. For the CDR3, the DNA is TGTGCCAGCAGCCAGTACAGAGGCGAGCAGTTCTTC.

This chain joins TRBV19 and TRBJ1-4, with 7 bases identical to TRBD1. In germline, CDR1 is LNHDA, CDR2 SQIVND (reference sequence). Trimming cost V 5 bases and J 2 bases; bases outside gene matches: 2. This CDR3 has 14 residues. CDR3 sequence: CASSPQGTNEKLFF. For the CDR3, the DNA is TGTGCCAGTAGTCCACAGGGGACTAATGAAAAACTGTTTTTT.

In its sample, this clone was seen a few times. This chain joins TRBV7-2 and TRBJ1-5; D is possibly TRBD1 (5 bases). From germline, CDR1 is SGHTA and CDR2 FQGNSA. The CDR3 is 16 residues long. Deletions cut 1 base from V and 0 bases from J, with 10 bases between. The CDR3 region is CASSLGLGPSNQPQHF. The CDR3 coding sequence is TGTGCCAGCAGCTTAGGCTTGGGGCCTAGCAATCAGCCCCAGCATTTT.

The V call is TRBV9, the J call TRBJ2-7; D remains unclear. This CDR3 contains 15 residues. Germline assignment: CDR1 SGDLS and CDR2 YYNGEE. V was trimmed by 1 base and J by 0 bases, leaving 11 bases between them. CDR3: CASSVTAFGSYEQYF. The CDR3 DNA follows: TGTGCCAGCAGCGTAACAGCGTTCGGCTCCTACGAGCAGTACTTC.

The chain recombines TRBV6-5 with TRBJ1-2; tentatively, D is TRBD1 (6 bases). Germline V gene lookup returns CDR1 MNHEY and CDR2 SVGAGI. Trimming took off 0 bases at V and 7 bases at J, with 15 bases between the two ends. This CDR3 is 15 amino acids long. The CDR3: CASSYSRGEDGGYTF. In DNA form, the CDR3 reads TGTGCCAGCAGTTACTCGAGGGGGGAAGATGGTGGCTACACCTTC.

The rearrangement uses TRBV7-9 and TRBJ2-7; D gene unclear. The germline CDR1 and CDR2 sequences are SEHNR and FQNEAQ (reference sequence). The ends were cut back, 4 bases at V and 3 bases at J, with 16 bases in the middle. This CDR3 has 15 amino acids. CDR3 loop: CASSSLAGFNYEQYF. The CDR3 region has the DNA TGTGCCAGCAGCTCCCTCGCCGGGTTTAACTACGAGCAGTACTTC.

The chain joins TRBV11-2 to TRBJ2-5, with TRBD2 matching 11 bases. Germline loops: CDR1 SGHAT, CDR2 FQNNGV. CDR3 size: 16 residues. Trimming cost V 5 bases and J 5 bases; bases outside gene matches: 10. CDR3 DNA sequence: TGTGCCAGCAGCCCCCTACTAGCGGGAGATGCCGAGACCCAGTACTTC. Residues: CASSPLLAGDAETQYF.

This clone occurred once. The chain has TRBV19 and TRBJ1-5; the D gene is possibly TRBD1 (5 bases). CDR1 and CDR2 from the germline V gene are LNHDA and SQIVND (reference sequence). This CDR3 is built from 14 residues. V was cut by 1 base and J by 4 bases, with 8 bases left in between. CDR3 residues: CASSIVRGNQPQHF. In nucleotides, the CDR3 is TGTGCCAGTAGTATAGTTCGGGGGAATCAGCCCCAGCATTTT.

The J gene is TRBJ2-7, the V gene TRBV5-1; 11 nucleotides match TRBD1. The length of the CDR3 is 14 residues. Trimming removed 4 bases from V and 6 bases from J; junction bases left unmatched: 6. Germline V CDR1 and CDR2: SGHRS, YFSETQ. The CDR3 nucleotides are TGCGCCAGCAGCCTACCGGGACAGGGGGTCGAGCAGTACTTC. It yields the protein CASSLPGQGVEQYF. Based on the CDR3 plus reference TRBV5-1 and TRBJ2-7, the full variable domain is KAGVTQTPRYLIKTRGQQVTLSCSPISGHRSVSWYQQTPGQGLQFLFEYFSETQRNKGNFPGRFSGRQFSNSRSEMNVSTLELGDSALYLCASSLPGQGVEQYFGPGTRLTVT.

This clone was seen only a few times. The CDR3 is CASSFGQGGNQPQHF. The CDR3 region has the DNA TGTGCCAGCAGTTTCGGACAGGGGGGCAATCAGCCCCAGCATTTT. This rearrangement joins TRBV28 to TRBJ1-5; 10 bases match TRBD1. This CDR3 has 15 residues. Trimming removed 3 bases from V and 2 bases from J; junction bases left unmatched: 1. Germline assignment: CDR1 MDHEN and CDR2 SYDVKM.

V is TRBV19 and J is TRBJ2-1; 11 bases map to TRBD2. V shed 2 bases and J 9 bases; nucleotides not matched to a gene: 6. Looked up from germline, CDR1 is LNHDA and CDR2 is SQIVND (reference sequence). The CDR3 runs to 15 residues. This chain's CDR3 is CASSITSGSLGEQFF. The CDR3 DNA reads TGTGCCAGTAGTATAACTAGCGGGAGTCTCGGTGAGCAGTTCTTC.

V gene TRBV30 combines with J gene TRBJ2-1; tentative D call: TRBD2 (5 bases). From germline, CDR1 is GTSNPN and CDR2 SVGIG (reference sequence). V was clipped by 0 bases and J by 0 bases, with 12 bases between them. The CDR3 runs to 16 residues. The CDR3 spells CAWSVRSGSSYNEQFF. The CDR3 bases are TGTGCCTGGAGTGTACGATCGGGGAGCTCCTACAATGAGCAGTTCTTC.

The chain carries TRBV7-3 and TRBJ1-4; possibly TRBD1 for D (6 bases). The V and J ends lost 3 bases and 0 bases respectively, with 8 bases between them. CDR3 length equals 15 residues. Germline CDR1 SGHTA, CDR2 FQGTGA. The chain's CDR3 is CASSLDSSTNEKLFF. Written as DNA, the CDR3 is TGTGCCAGCAGCTTGGACAGTTCAACTAATGAAAAACTGTTTTTT.

The table lists this clone with a count of one. The V and J genes are TRBV7-2 and TRBJ2-5; D is perhaps TRBD2 (5 bases). The germline CDR1 and CDR2 sequences are SGHTA and FQGNSA. Trimming took 5 bases from V and 0 from J, leaving 7 bases between them. The CDR3 runs 13 residues. This CDR3 is CASSPDYQETQYF. CDR3 nucleotides: TGTGCCAGCAGCCCGGACTACCAAGAGACCCAGTACTTC.

The V and J genes are TRBV10-3 and TRBJ1-2; 7 bases are a match to TRBD1. The CDR3 has 12 amino acids. Trimming cost V 3 bases and J 5 bases; bases outside gene matches: 0. CDR1 ENHRY and CDR2 SYGVKD come from the germline V gene. The CDR3 DNA sequence: TGTGCCATCAGTGAACAGGGGTATGGCTACACCTTC. Protein: CAISEQGYGYTF.

The chain couples TRBV7-3 to TRBJ2-2; D is perhaps TRBD2 (5 bases). The CDR3 covers 15 residues. Looked up from germline, CDR1 is SGHTA and CDR2 is FQGTGA. Trimming removed 1 base from V and 2 bases from J, with 8 bases in between. CDR3 residues: CASSLRGINTGELFF. CDR3 sequence (DNA): TGTGCCAGCAGCTTAAGAGGGATCAACACCGGGGAGCTGTTTTTT. Full variable domain (remainder filled in from reference TRBV7-3 and TRBJ2-2): GAGVSQTPSNKVTEKGKYVELRCDPISGHTALYWYRQSLGQGPEFLIYFQGTGAADDSGLPNDRFFAVRPEGSVSTLKIQRTERGDSAVYLCASSLRGINTGELFFGEGSRLTVL.

The CDR3 DNA sequence: TGTGCCAGCAGCGCGGAGTCGAAGGGGAGCGCCTATGGCTACACCTTC. Its translation: CASSAESKGSAYGYTF. The rearrangement joins TRBV9 to TRBJ1-2, with D possibly TRBD1 on 5 matching bases. V dropped 3 bases and J dropped 4 bases, with 19 bases sitting between them. In germline, CDR1 is SGDLS, CDR2 YYNGEE. CDR3 length: 16 residues.

The gene calls are TRBV12-5 and TRBJ2-2; perhaps TRBD1 as D (6 bases). Germline CDR1 and CDR2: LGHNT and FRNRAP. The CDR3 has 12 residues. V was shortened by 7 bases and J by 9 bases, with 12 bases between the two germline ends. The CDR3 reads CASERTARELFF. Here the CDR3 DNA reads TGTGCTAGTGAAAGGACAGCCCGGGAGCTGTTTTTT.

V usage is TRBV19 and J usage is TRBJ1-5; 9 positions match TRBD1. Germline-derived CDR1 and CDR2 are LNHDA and SQIVND (reference sequence). The ends lost 7 bases at V and 0 bases at J; junction bases unmatched: 4. CDR3 length equals 15 residues. The CDR3 DNA follows: TGTGCCAGTACGGGACAGGGCTATAGCAATCAGCCCCAGCATTTT. Its translation is CASTGQGYSNQPQHF.

J is TRBJ1-2 and V is TRBV5-1; no reliable D call. The CDR3 is 13 amino acids. Germline CDR1 SGHRS, CDR2 YFSETQ. V dropped 0 bases and J dropped 5 bases, with 8 bases sitting between them. The CDR3 region is CASSLDGPYGYTF. In DNA, the CDR3 is TGCGCCAGCAGCTTGGACGGACCTTATGGCTACACCTTC.

The chain combines TRBV21-1 with TRBJ2-5; the table's D call, TRBD2, has no DNA check behind it. The J call is doubtful: the DNA matches TRBJ2-7 better. TRBV21-1 is annotated as a pseudogene. This CDR3 has 15 amino acids. The CDR3 DNA sequence: TGTGCCAGCAGCAAACTGGCGGGAGTTTCCTACGAGCAGTACTTC. Protein: CASSKLAGVSYEQYF.

The chain employs TRBV5-1 and TRBJ2-6; D unresolved. Trimming stripped 0 bases from V and 0 bases from J, with 4 bases between. The CDR3 has 15 amino acids. The germline V gene has CDR1 SGHRS and CDR2 YFSETQ. The CDR3 nucleotides are TGCGCCAGCAGCTTGGGAGGCTCTGGGGCCAACGTCCTGACTTTC. Encoded protein: CASSLGGSGANVLTF.